This T cell receptor (beta chain) was sequenced in a study of monozygotic twins with inflammatory bowel disease. CDR3 length equals 15 residues. CDR1 ENHRY and CDR2 SYGVKD come from the germline V gene. Study findings and constraints: No discrimination was achieved between different T cell subtypes. Differences in immunosuppressive treatment may have been a source of added variability in patient repertoires. Among IBD patients, fewer clonotypes were shared with others than among healthy twins, especially with disease activity.

Researchers put TCRalpha and TCRbeta cDNA through two nested PCRs lasting around 15 and 10 cycles. TCRdb re-called the 5' RACE reads and catalogs CDR3 proteins one per entry, DNA excluded. This sample's table reports more than 110,000 distinct CDR3 sequences. On this clonotype itself: As yet, its antigen is unknown.

The source is a human donor with ulcerative colitis or Crohn's disease, or a healthy co-twin of an affected twin (not recorded which). The chain is built from TRBV10-3 and TRBJ2-1; without DNA, the TCRdb call of TRBD2 cannot be checked. The sample was blood. The CDR3 loop reads CAISLAESSYNEQFF.